One and the same sample provided the 31 T cell receptor beta chains below, sequenced in a study of PD-L1 blockade in urothelial cancer. Documented time point: peripheral blood 6 weeks after treatment start. Clones were read by immunoSEQ multiplex PCR, and TCRdb kept only the in-frame ones, dropping some. This sample yields 100,000 to 150,000 clones, of which roughly 82% are seen a single time; around 2.4% belongs to the top ten. The starting material was PBMCs, obtained around atezolizumab (anti-PD-L1) treatment. Source of these receptors: a man in his fifties or sixties with urothelial cancer.

The V gene is TRBV28, the J gene TRBJ2-7; 9 bases fit TRBD2. The CDR3 extends over 15 amino acids. Germline V gene data show CDR1 as MDHEN and CDR2 as SYDVKM. The trim removed 2 bases at V and 4 bases at J, leaving 6 bases unmatched. CDR3 nucleotides: TGTGCCAGCAGTTTAGTTAGCGGGAGCATTTACGAGCAGTACTTC. Translated, it gives CASSLVSGSIYEQYF.

This chain uses TRBV5-4 with TRBJ2-2, with 10 bases lining up with TRBD2. Germline V gene data show CDR1 as SGHNT and CDR2 as YYREEE (reference sequence). The CDR3 sequence is 15 residues long. With 6 bases clipped from V and 7 bases from J, the junction kept 9 bases outside the gene matches. CDR3 in DNA: TGTGCCAGCAAGAGCGGGAGGGGCAAGGGCGGGGAGCTGTTTTTT. Its translation: CASKSGRGKGGELFF.

CDR3 nucleotide sequence: TGTGCCAGCAGCTTAGCAGGGAGGTATGAGCAGTTCTTC. Protein: CASSLAGRYEQFF. The chain has TRBV7-2 and TRBJ2-1; D is possibly TRBD2 (6 bases). V was shortened by 0 bases and J by 8 bases, with 8 bases between the two germline ends. The CDR3 runs 13 residues. Germline lookup yields CDR1 SGHTA and CDR2 FQGNSA.

This clone was observed once. This chain connects TRBV11-2 to TRBJ1-1; D gene unclear. The germline V gene has CDR1 SGHAT and CDR2 FQNNGV. V was pared by 5 bases and J by 2 bases, with 9 bases between. The CDR3 is 13 residues long. In DNA, the CDR3 is TGTGCCAGCAGCCTACAGAGAAACACTGAAGCTTTCTTT. It codes for CASSLQRNTEAFF.

The rearrangement joins TRBV25-1 to TRBJ2-3; tentative D call: TRBD2 (7 bases). This CDR3 is 16 amino acids long. V lost 3 bases, J lost 3 bases, and 16 bases lay in between. Germline loops: CDR1 MGHDK, CDR2 SYGVNS. CDR3 sequence: CASSEGGGSVTDTQYF. CDR3 DNA: TGTGCCAGCAGTGAGGGGGGCGGGAGTGTTACAGATACGCAGTATTTT.

This clone has just one count. This sequence joins TRBV19 and TRBJ1-2; tentatively, D is TRBD1 (6 bases). CDR3 length: 17 amino acids. V was clipped by 5 bases and J by 7 bases, with 26 bases between them. Germline CDR1 is LNHDA and CDR2 is SQIVND (reference sequence). CDR3: CASSPQGGTIVSSGYTF. CDR3 sequence (DNA): TGTGCCAGTAGTCCACAGGGAGGGACTATCGTCAGTAGTGGCTACACCTTC. The entire variable domain, with the rest obtained from reference TRBV19 and TRBJ1-2, is as follows: DGGITQSPKYLFRKEGQNVTLSCEQNLNHDAMYWYRQDPGQGLRLIYYSQIVNDFQKGDIAEGYSVSREKKESFPLTVTSAQKNPTAFYLCASSPQGGTIVSSGYTFGSGTRLTVV.

The chain combines TRBV6-6 with TRBJ2-6; D possibly corresponds to TRBD2 (5 bases). Germline V lookup: CDR1 MNHNY, CDR2 SVGAGI (reference sequence). The CDR3 covers 15 residues. V was trimmed by 2 bases and J by 1 base, leaving 6 bases between them. The CDR3 protein is CASSYPGSGANVLTF. DNA for the CDR3: TGTGCCAGCAGTTACCCGGGGTCTGGGGCCAACGTCCTGACTTTC.

The chain couples TRBV4-1 to TRBJ2-1, with TRBD2 matching 8 bases. V was clipped by 4 bases and J by 8 bases; unmatched bases: 4. Germline V lookup: CDR1 MGHRA, CDR2 YSYEKL. The CDR3 has 13 residues. CDR3 protein: CASSPPAGDEQFF. The CDR3 DNA reads TGCGCCAGCAGCCCACCAGCGGGAGATGAGCAGTTCTTC.

This clone came up a few times. This rearrangement joins TRBV5-1 to TRBJ1-1; D gene uncertain. The CDR3 is 13 residues long. Looked up from germline, CDR1 is SGHRS and CDR2 is YFSETQ. The ends were cut back, 2 bases at V and 1 base at J, with 6 bases in the middle. The CDR3 nucleotides are TGCGCCAGCAGCTTACAAGAGAACACTGAAGCTTTCTTT. Translation gives CASSLQENTEAFF.

V gene TRBV9 combines with J gene TRBJ2-3; a weak D match, TRBD2 (5 bases). Trimming took off 7 bases at V and 3 bases at J, with 15 bases between the two ends. The CDR3 is 14 residues long. CDR1 SGDLS and CDR2 YYNGEE come from the germline V gene. CDR3 loop: CASLRDLGTDTQYF. CDR3 DNA sequence: TGTGCCAGCCTACGGGATCTTGGTACAGATACGCAGTATTTT. The full variable domain, in which reference TRBV9 and TRBJ2-3 provide the parts outside the CDR3, is DSGVTQTPKHLITATGQRVTLRCSPRSGDLSVYWYQQSLDQGLQFLIQYYNGEERAKGNILERFSAQQFPDLHSELNLSSLELGDSALYFCASLRDLGTDTQYFGPGTRLTVL.

CDR3 bases: TGTGCCAGCAGCCAAGATCCGCCCCTGGGGGAGGGCCTTTCCTACGAGCAGTACTTC. As protein: CASSQDPPLGEGLSYEQYF. The chain couples TRBV4-2 to TRBJ2-7, with TRBD2 identical over 7 bases. This CDR3 is built from 19 residues. The germline V gene has CDR1 LGHNA and CDR2 YNFKEQ. The ends lost 0 bases at V and 1 base at J; junction bases unmatched: 15.

The chain is built from TRBV6-5 and TRBJ2-5, with TRBD2 as a possible D gene (5 bases). CDR1 and CDR2 from the germline V gene are MNHEY and SVGAGI. This CDR3 contains 15 residues. Trimming removed 4 bases from V and 4 bases from J, with 16 bases in between. DNA of the CDR3: TGTGCCAGCAGTTCCGGGGTAGTGGAGACAGAGACCCAGTACTTC. Residues: CASSSGVVETETQYF.

This sequence joins TRBV4-2 and TRBJ2-1; 14 bases fit TRBD2. The CDR3 spans 18 residues. Germline CDR1 reads LGHNA; CDR2 reads YNFKEQ. J was trimmed by 1 base and V by 1 base; bases with no gene match: 3. The CDR3 region has the DNA TGTGCCAGCAGCCAAGCGGGACTAGCGGGAGCGTCCTACAATGAGCAGTTCTTC. It translates to CASSQAGLAGASYNEQFF.

This chain's CDR3 is CASSLGGGGQGDPLNTEAFF. The DNA for the CDR3 is TGTGCCAGCAGTTTAGGCGGGGGGGGGCAGGGGGACCCCTTGAACACTGAAGCTTTCTTT. The V and J genes are TRBV27 and TRBJ1-1, with TRBD1 matching 7 bases. Unmatched junction bases numbered 18, after V lost 2 bases and J lost 0 bases. The CDR3 contains 20 residues. Germline V lookup: CDR1 MNHEY, CDR2 SMNVEV (reference sequence).

This chain links TRBV27 with TRBJ1-1; the match to TRBD1 covers 7 bases. The germline V gene has CDR1 MNHEY and CDR2 SMNVEV (reference sequence). The CDR3 totals 15 residues. The junction had 11 bases not matched to a gene; V was cut back by 6 bases and J by 4 bases. CDR3 DNA: TGTGCCAGCAGGGGTCGGACAGGATGGGGCACTGAAGCTTTCTTT. Translation: CASRGRTGWGTEAFF.

In its sample, this clone was seen a few times. The CDR3 sequence is CASSYWTSGSTGELFF. The CDR3 DNA sequence: TGTGCCAGCAGTTACTGGACTAGCGGGAGCACCGGGGAGCTGTTTTTT. The rearrangement uses TRBV6-5 and TRBJ2-2, with 13 bases lining up with TRBD2. The junction had 0 bases not matched to a gene; V was cut back by 1 base and J by 4 bases. Germline values: CDR1 MNHEY, CDR2 SVGAGI. This CDR3 has 16 residues.

The table lists this clone with a count of one. V gene TRBV4-1 combines with J gene TRBJ2-1; the match to TRBD2 covers 13 bases. The CDR3 contains 17 residues. Losses at the gene ends were 0 bases for V and 7 bases for J; bases not matched to a gene: 6. Germline values: CDR1 MGHRA, CDR2 YSYEKL. CDR3 residues: CASSQDRGTSGTNEQFF. CDR3 in DNA: TGCGCCAGCAGCCAAGATCGGGGGACTAGCGGGACTAATGAGCAGTTCTTC.

The chain links TRBV11-2 to TRBJ1-1; D is unresolved. The CDR3 consists of 12 residues. The ends were cut back, 0 bases at V and 7 bases at J, with 6 bases in the middle. CDR1 is SGHAT and CDR2 is FQNNGV in the germline V gene. Here the CDR3 DNA reads TGTGCCAGCAGCTTAGACCCTTATGAAGCTTTCTTT. Its translation: CASSLDPYEAFF.

The genes are TRBV7-8 and TRBJ1-3; 10 positions match TRBD1. This CDR3 is built from 16 residues. Germline trimming cut 1 base from V and 2 bases from J; bases unmatched to any gene: 2. CDR1 is SGHVS and CDR2 is FQNEAQ in the germline V gene. CDR3: CASSLVGQGAGNTIYF. For the CDR3, the DNA is TGTGCCAGCAGCTTAGTCGGACAGGGGGCTGGAAACACCATATATTTT.

The rearrangement joins TRBV6-5 to TRBJ2-7, with TRBD1 matching 10 bases. The CDR3 sequence is 15 residues long. The J segment lost 4 bases and the V segment lost 0 bases, leaving 3 bases of the junction unmatched. Germline V gives CDR1 MNHEY, CDR2 SVGAGI. The CDR3 coding sequence is TGTGCCAGCAGTTACTCGGGACAGGGGCCGTACGAGCAGTACTTC. Its translation is CASSYSGQGPYEQYF.

The chain carries TRBV4-2 and TRBJ2-1; D may be TRBD2 (5 bases). The CDR3 sequence is 15 residues long. The V gene lost 3 bases and the J gene lost 0 bases, with 9 bases spanning the gap. Germline V gene lookup returns CDR1 LGHNA and CDR2 YNFKEQ. The CDR3 nucleotides read TGTGCCAGCAGCCACGACTATACCTCCTACAATGAGCAGTTCTTC. Encoded protein: CASSHDYTSYNEQFF.

At least ten counts were recorded for this clone. The V gene is TRBV19, the J gene TRBJ2-1; TRBD1 agrees at 11 bases. Germline V gene data show CDR1 as LNHDA and CDR2 as SQIVND (reference sequence). The V gene end was trimmed by 6 bases and the J gene end by 3 bases; junction bases not matched to a gene: 4. The CDR3 covers 15 residues. CDR3 DNA: TGTGCCAGTAGACCGGGACAGGGGGTCTACAATGAGCAGTTCTTC. Its translation: CASRPGQGVYNEQFF.

The chain links TRBV27 to TRBJ2-5, with D possibly TRBD1 on 6 matching bases. CDR3 length: 14 amino acids. V was pared by 2 bases and J by 4 bases, with 11 bases between. Per the germline V gene, CDR1 is MNHEY and CDR2 is SMNVEV (reference sequence). CDR3 DNA sequence: TGTGCCAGCAGTTTAGGGGGCCACGGAGAGACCCAGTACTTC. Translation: CASSLGGHGETQYF.

The rearrangement uses TRBV9 and TRBJ1-2, with 8 bases fitting TRBD1. CDR1 is SGDLS and CDR2 is YYNGEE in the germline V gene. V was clipped by 3 bases and J by 7 bases; unmatched bases: 5. The CDR3 is 13 residues long. CDR3 sequence reads: CASSAQGAFGYTF. CDR3 sequence (DNA): TGTGCCAGCAGCGCGCAGGGGGCGTTTGGCTACACCTTC. Supplemented by reference TRBV9 and TRBJ1-2, the full variable domain reads DSGVTQTPKHLITATGQRVTLRCSPRSGDLSVYWYQQSLDQGLQFLIQYYNGEERAKGNILERFSAQQFPDLHSELNLSSLELGDSALYFCASSAQGAFGYTFGSGTRLTVV.

This chain connects TRBV5-5 to TRBJ2-3; the D gene is possibly TRBD2 (7 bases). The V end lost 6 bases, the J end lost 4 bases, and 18 bases lay between the germline ends. Germline V gives CDR1 SGHKS, CDR2 YYEKEE (reference sequence). This CDR3 comprises 15 residues. CDR3 sequence reads: CASTAPLGGADTQYF. The CDR3 region has the DNA TGTGCCAGCACAGCGCCCTTAGGGGGGGCAGATACGCAGTATTTT.

The chain links TRBV5-1 to TRBJ2-1, with 10 bases fitting TRBD2. The CDR3 loop spans 16 amino acids. Looked up from germline, CDR1 is SGHRS and CDR2 is YFSETQ. Trimming at V came to 1 base and at J to 1 base, leaving 2 bases not matched to a gene. The chain's CDR3 is CASSLRTSGSYNEQFF. As DNA, the CDR3 is TGCGCCAGCAGCTTGAGGACTAGCGGTTCCTACAATGAGCAGTTCTTC.

The chain links TRBV19 to TRBJ1-5; 10 nucleotides align to TRBD1. After removal of 1 base from V and 1 base from J, the junction contained 4 bases not matched to a gene. The CDR3 sequence is 17 residues long. In germline, CDR1 is LNHDA, CDR2 SQIVND (reference sequence). The CDR3 coding sequence is TGTGCCAGTAGTATAGTTGGGGACAGGGGAAGCAATCAGCCCCAGCATTTT. Its protein is CASSIVGDRGSNQPQHF.

The V call is TRBV5-1, the J call TRBJ1-5, with a tentative D call TRBD1 (5 bases). This CDR3 comprises 15 residues. Trimming removed 0 bases from V and 4 bases from J, with 11 bases in between. Germline CDR1 and CDR2: SGHRS and YFSETQ. For the CDR3, the DNA is TGCGCCAGCAGCTTGGATATAACAGGAAATCAGCCCCAGCATTTT. This sequence encodes CASSLDITGNQPQHF.

The chain has TRBV7-2 and TRBJ2-1, with 9 bases fitting TRBD2. Germline values: CDR1 SGHTA, CDR2 FQGNSA. The ends lost 1 base at V and 5 bases at J; junction bases unmatched: 9. CDR3 size: 17 residues. CDR3 amino acids: CASSLEGSGRSHNEQFF. The DNA for the CDR3 is TGTGCCAGCAGCTTAGAGGGGAGCGGGAGGTCACACAATGAGCAGTTCTTC.

This sequence joins TRBV7-3 and TRBJ2-1; 14 bases are shared with TRBD2. J lost 13 bases, V lost 5 bases, and 19 bases had no gene match. This CDR3 has 18 amino acids. Germline assignment: CDR1 SGHTA and CDR2 FQGTGA. CDR3 nucleotide sequence: TGTGCCAGCAGCGACTCGGGACTAGCGGGAGTTACCCACGGGGAACAGTTCTTC. It yields the protein CASSDSGLAGVTHGEQFF. The full variable domain, with the rest looked up from reference TRBV7-3 and TRBJ2-1, is GAGVSQTPSNKVTEKGKYVELRCDPISGHTALYWYRQSLGQGPEFLIYFQGTGAADDSGLPNDRFFAVRPEGSVSTLKIQRTERGDSAVYLCASSDSGLAGVTHGEQFFGPGTRLTVL.

V and J are TRBV6-5 and TRBJ2-3; D unresolved. Germline V gene lookup returns CDR1 MNHEY and CDR2 SVGAGI. Trimming took off 0 bases at V and 5 bases at J, with 9 bases between the two ends. This CDR3 region has 14 residues. The CDR3 nucleotides are TGTGCCAGCAGTTACTCCCTCCGACAAGATACGCAGTATTTT. Its translation: CASSYSLRQDTQYF.